This T cell receptor beta chain originates from a study of T-cell memory formation after mild COVID-19 (dated by TCRdb to the early 2020s). For the study in its entirety: TCR sequence clusters from the two donors were largely donor specific. In a couple of donors, T-cell clones that expanded and contracted after mild COVID-19 were followed by sequencing TCRalpha and TCRbeta repertoires longitudinally. The cohort was made up of two young adult volunteers, one female and one male, who were previously healthy.

Regarding this clonotype: The clone's antigen remains unknown. No per-base quality is available; no much larger clone lies one base away.

Sequences MNHEY (CDR1) and SVGEGT (CDR2) are obtained from the germline V gene. The CDR3 starts with the cysteine, ends with the phenylalanine, and has 13 residues. Only the CDR3 part of the read is kept: 39 bases, read in frame from the first base. Trimming takes 4 bases off V and 13 bases off J; junction bases not matched to a gene: 7. On the study overall, not on this receptor specifically: Some responding clones were found in pre-infection memory, which suggests that pre-existing cross-reactive memory T cells took part in the SARS-CoV-2 response. Contracting CD4+ clones turned up mainly in the CM and EM memory subsets, whereas EMRA was where CD8+ clones were enriched. Only a couple of mild cases were covered in the study, and larger cohorts including severe cases with pre-infection samples were considered necessary. Clones that contracted from day 15 to 85 showed balanced CD4/CD8 phenotypes, whereas a second wave of clones that expanded from day 15 to 37 leaned towards CD4+. Whether the second-wave clones peaking on day 37 were SARS-CoV-2 specific was not confirmed.

Sequenced on an Illumina NovaSeq 6000. Using 5'RACE with constant-segment primers, TCRalpha and TCRbeta cDNA libraries were constructed, with sample barcodes and unique molecular identifiers added in the process. RNA was extracted from every sample with Trizol reagent. Library amplification was performed in two PCR steps, and a second sample barcode and Illumina TruSeq adapters were introduced in the second step. The libraries were sequenced on an Illumina NovaSeq using 2 x 150 bp paired-end reads. Concerning the study's data processing: With migec v1.2.7, reads were demultiplexed and then collapsed into UMI-guided consensus sequences. With mixcr v2.1.11, UMI consensuses were aligned to TRA and TRB V and J templates and assembled into clonotypes. Clonotypes were classified as expanded or contracted when called significant by both edgeR and NoisET, with noise models trained on biological replicates. For edgeR calls, a false discovery rate-adjusted p below 0.01 and a log2 fold-change threshold of 1 were applied. PCA with hierarchical clustering of max-normalized trajectories of the 1000 most abundant clonotypes was used as exploratory dynamics analysis. Each responding clone was given a CD4 or CD8 phenotype based on the CD4+ and CD8+ repertoires, which had been sequenced separately. The public reads were quality trimmed at Q25 with fastp and then assembled into clones with MiXCR by TCRdb, keeping productive beta chains. For every CDR3 protein sequence, its rows merge into one entry that carries the most common genes and DNA. None of the V and J calls come from the authors' own analysis; TCRdb made them. Within this sample are roughly 320,000 distinct CDR3 sequences, with approximately 27% of them counted one time only. Roughly 13% of the sample is in the top ten clones.

Ficoll-Paque density gradient centrifugation was used to isolate PBMCs. The V and J genes are TRBV6-2 or TRBV6-3 and TRBJ2-1; 10 bases in between match TRBD2. The source is an adult woman who had mild COVID-19 (a few samples of this study predate the infection). The sample titles of this study are shuffled in the database, so cell type and time point are left out; the donor was told from shared clones. The sequenced material came from PBMCs or a T cell subset sorted from them (not recorded which). This receptor has the CDR3 CASSWASGSFQFF. The nucleotide sequence reads as follows: TGTGCCAGCAGTTGGGCTAGCGGGAGTTTCCAGTTCTTC.